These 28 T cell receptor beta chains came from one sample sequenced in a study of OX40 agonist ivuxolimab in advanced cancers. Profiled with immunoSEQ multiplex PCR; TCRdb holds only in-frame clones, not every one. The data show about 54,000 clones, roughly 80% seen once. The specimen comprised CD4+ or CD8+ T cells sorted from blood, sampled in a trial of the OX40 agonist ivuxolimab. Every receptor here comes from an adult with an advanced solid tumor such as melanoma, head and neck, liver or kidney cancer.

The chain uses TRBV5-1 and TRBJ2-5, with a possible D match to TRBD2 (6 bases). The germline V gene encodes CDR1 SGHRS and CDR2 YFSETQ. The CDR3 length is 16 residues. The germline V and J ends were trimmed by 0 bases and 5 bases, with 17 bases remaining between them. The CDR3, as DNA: TGCGCCAGCAGCTTGGTAATGAGCCTTGGAGGGGAGACCCAGTACTTC. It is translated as CASSLVMSLGGETQYF.

In DNA form, the CDR3 reads TGTGCCAGCAGCTCAAGACAGGGGGCCAACGTCCTGACTTTC. Translating gives CASSSRQGANVLTF. The chain links TRBV7-2 to TRBJ2-6; the D gene is possibly TRBD1 (5 bases). This CDR3 is built from 14 residues. Germline CDR1 is SGHTA and CDR2 is FQGNSA. V was cut by 4 bases and J by 4 bases, with 8 bases left in between.

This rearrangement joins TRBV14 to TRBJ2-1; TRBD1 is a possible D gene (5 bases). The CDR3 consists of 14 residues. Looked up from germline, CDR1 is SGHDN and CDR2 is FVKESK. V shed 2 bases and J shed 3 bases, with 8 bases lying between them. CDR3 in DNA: TGTGCCAGCAGCCAACTGACAGTCTACAATGAGCAGTTCTTC. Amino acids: CASSQLTVYNEQFF.

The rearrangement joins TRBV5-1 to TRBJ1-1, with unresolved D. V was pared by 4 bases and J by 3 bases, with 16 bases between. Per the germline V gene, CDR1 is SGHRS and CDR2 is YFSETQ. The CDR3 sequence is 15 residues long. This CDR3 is CASSRTPSQDTEAFF. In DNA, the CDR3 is TGCGCCAGCAGCCGAACGCCGTCGCAGGACACTGAAGCTTTCTTT.

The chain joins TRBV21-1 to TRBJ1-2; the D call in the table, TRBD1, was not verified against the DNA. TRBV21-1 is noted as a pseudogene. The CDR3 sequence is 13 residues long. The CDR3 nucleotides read TGTGCCAGCAGCAAAGAGGGGGCAGGTGGCTACACCTTC. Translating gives CASSKEGAGGYTF.

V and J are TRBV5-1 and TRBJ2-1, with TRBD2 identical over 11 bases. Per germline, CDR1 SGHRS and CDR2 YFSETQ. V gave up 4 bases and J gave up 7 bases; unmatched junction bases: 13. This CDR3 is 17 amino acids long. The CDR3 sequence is CASSLQSLAGVANEQFF. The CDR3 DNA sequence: TGCGCCAGCAGCCTCCAATCACTAGCGGGAGTTGCGAATGAGCAGTTCTTC. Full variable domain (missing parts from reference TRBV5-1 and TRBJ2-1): KAGVTQTPRYLIKTRGQQVTLSCSPISGHRSVSWYQQTPGQGLQFLFEYFSETQRNKGNFPGRFSGRQFSNSRSEMNVSTLELGDSALYLCASSLQSLAGVANEQFFGPGTRLTVL.

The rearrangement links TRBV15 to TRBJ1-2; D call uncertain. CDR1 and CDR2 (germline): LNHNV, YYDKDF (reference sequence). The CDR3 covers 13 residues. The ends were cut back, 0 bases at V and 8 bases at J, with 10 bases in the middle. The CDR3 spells CATSRDGSSGYTF. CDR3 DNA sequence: TGTGCCACCAGCAGAGATGGGAGCAGCGGCTACACCTTC. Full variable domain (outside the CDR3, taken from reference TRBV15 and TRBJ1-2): DAMVIQNPRYQVTQFGKPVTLSCSQTLNHNVMYWYQQKSSQAPKLLFHYYDKDFNNEADTPDNFQSRRPNTSFCFLDIRSPGLGDTAMYLCATSRDGSSGYTFGSGTRLTVV.

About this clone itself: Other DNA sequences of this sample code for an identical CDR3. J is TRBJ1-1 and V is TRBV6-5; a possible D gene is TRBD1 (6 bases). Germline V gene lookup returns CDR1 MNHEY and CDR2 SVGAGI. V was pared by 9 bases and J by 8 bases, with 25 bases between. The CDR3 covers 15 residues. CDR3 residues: CASSRRRGGVSEAFF. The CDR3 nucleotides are TGTGCCAGTAGCCGTCGTAGGGGGGGGGTATCGGAAGCTTTCTTT.

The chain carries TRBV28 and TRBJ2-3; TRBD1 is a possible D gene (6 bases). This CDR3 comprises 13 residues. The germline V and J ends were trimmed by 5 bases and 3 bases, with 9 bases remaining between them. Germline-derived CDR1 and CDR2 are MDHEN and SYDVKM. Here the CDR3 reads CASSTTGTDTQYF. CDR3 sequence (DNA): TGTGCCAGCAGTACCACAGGGACAGATACGCAGTATTTT.

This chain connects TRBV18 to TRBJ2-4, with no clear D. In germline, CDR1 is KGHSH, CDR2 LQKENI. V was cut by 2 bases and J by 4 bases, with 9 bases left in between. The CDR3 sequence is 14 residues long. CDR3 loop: CASSPDTSKNIQYF. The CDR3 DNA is TGTGCCAGCTCACCAGATACCAGTAAAAACATTCAGTACTTC. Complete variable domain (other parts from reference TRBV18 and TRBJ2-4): NAGVMQNPRHLVRRRGQEARLRCSPMKGHSHVYWYRQLPEEGLKFMVYLQKENIIDESGMPKERFSAEFPKEGPSILRIQQVVRGDSAAYFCASSPDTSKNIQYFGAGTRLSVL.

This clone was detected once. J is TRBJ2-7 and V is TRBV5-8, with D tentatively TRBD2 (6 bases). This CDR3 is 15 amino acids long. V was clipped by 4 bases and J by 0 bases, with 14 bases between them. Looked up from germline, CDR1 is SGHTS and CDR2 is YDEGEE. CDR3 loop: CASSRPQGLSYEQYF. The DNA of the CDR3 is TGTGCCAGCAGCCGCCCGCAGGGACTCTCCTACGAGCAGTACTTC.

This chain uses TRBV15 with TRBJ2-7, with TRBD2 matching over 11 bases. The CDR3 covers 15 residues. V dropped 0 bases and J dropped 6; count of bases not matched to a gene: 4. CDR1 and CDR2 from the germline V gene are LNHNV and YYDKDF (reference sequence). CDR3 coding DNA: TGTGCCACCAGCAGAGAACTAGCGGGAGATTCCGAGCAGTACTTC. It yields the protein CATSRELAGDSEQYF. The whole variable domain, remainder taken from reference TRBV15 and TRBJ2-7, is DAMVIQNPRYQVTQFGKPVTLSCSQTLNHNVMYWYQQKSSQAPKLLFHYYDKDFNNEADTPDNFQSRRPNTSFCFLDIRSPGLGDTAMYLCATSRELAGDSEQYFGPGTRLTVT.

The CDR3 is CASSSTGGSYEQYF. The CDR3, as DNA: TGTGCCAGCAGCTCGACAGGGGGATCGTACGAGCAGTACTTC. The V and J genes are TRBV7-2 and TRBJ2-7, with 9 positions matching TRBD1. The germline CDR1 and CDR2 sequences are SGHTA and FQGNSA. The CDR3 totals 14 residues. J gave up 4 bases and V 4 bases, and 5 bases lay outside the gene matches.

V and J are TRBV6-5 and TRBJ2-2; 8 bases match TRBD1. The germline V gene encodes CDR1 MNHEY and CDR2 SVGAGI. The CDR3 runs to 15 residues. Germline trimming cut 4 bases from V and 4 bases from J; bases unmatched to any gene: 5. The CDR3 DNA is TGTGCCAGCAGTTTCCAGGGGGCCGTCACCGGGGAGCTGTTTTTT. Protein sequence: CASSFQGAVTGELFF.

The CDR3 reads CAAGRGRRNEKLFF. CDR3 DNA sequence: TGTGCGGCGGGGCGAGGACGGAGAAATGAAAAACTGTTTTTT. The chain employs TRBV25-1 and TRBJ1-4; possible D gene TRBD1, 5 bases. The CDR3 consists of 14 residues. Germline CDR1 MGHDK, CDR2 SYGVNS. The full variable domain, with the rest looked up from reference TRBV25-1 and TRBJ1-4, is EADIYQTPRYLVIGTGKKITLECSQTMGHDKMYWYQQDPGMELHLIHYSYGVNSTEKGDLSSESTVSRIRTEHFPLTLESARPSHTSQYLCAAGRGRRNEKLFFGSGTQLSVL.

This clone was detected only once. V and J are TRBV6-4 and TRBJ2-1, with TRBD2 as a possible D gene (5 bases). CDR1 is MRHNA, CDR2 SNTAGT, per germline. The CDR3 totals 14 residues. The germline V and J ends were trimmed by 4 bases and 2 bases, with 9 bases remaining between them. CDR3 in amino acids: CASSVTRAYNEQFF. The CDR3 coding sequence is TGTGCCAGCAGTGTTACTAGGGCCTACAATGAGCAGTTCTTC.

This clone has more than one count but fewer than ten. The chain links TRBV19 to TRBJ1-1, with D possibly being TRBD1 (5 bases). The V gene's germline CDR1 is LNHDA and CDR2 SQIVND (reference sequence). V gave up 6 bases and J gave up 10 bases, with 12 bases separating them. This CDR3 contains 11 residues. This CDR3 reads CASSLGTSAFF. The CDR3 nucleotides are TGTGCCAGTAGCTTAGGGACCTCAGCTTTCTTT.

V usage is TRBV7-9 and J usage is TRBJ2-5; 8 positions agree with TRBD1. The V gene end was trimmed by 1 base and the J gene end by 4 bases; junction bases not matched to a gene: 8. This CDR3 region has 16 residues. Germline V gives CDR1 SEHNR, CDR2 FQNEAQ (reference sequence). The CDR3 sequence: CASSLVTGGMGETQYF. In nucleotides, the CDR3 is TGTGCCAGCAGCTTAGTTACAGGGGGTATGGGAGAGACCCAGTACTTC.

CDR3 nucleotides: TGCGCCAGCAGCCAAGATGGCGGGGGCGAAGATTCACCCCTCCACTTT. Protein sequence: CASSQDGGGEDSPLHF. This chain uses TRBV4-3 with TRBJ1-6; D possibly corresponds to TRBD1 (6 bases). V lost 0 bases to trimming and J lost 8 bases, with 14 bases between them. CDR1 is LGHNA, CDR2 YSLEER, per germline. The CDR3 contains 16 residues.

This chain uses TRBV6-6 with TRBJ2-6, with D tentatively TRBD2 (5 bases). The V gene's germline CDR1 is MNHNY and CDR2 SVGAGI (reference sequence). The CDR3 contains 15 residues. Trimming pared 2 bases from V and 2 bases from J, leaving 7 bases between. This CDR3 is CASSYATTGANVLTF. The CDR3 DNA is TGTGCCAGCAGTTACGCGACTACTGGGGCCAACGTCCTGACTTTC.

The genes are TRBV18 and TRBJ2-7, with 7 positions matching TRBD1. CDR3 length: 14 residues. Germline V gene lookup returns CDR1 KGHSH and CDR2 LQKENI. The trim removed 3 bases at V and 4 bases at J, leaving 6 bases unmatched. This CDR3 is CASSPTRDSYEQYF. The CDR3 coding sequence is TGTGCCAGCTCACCTACTCGGGACAGTTACGAGCAGTACTTC.

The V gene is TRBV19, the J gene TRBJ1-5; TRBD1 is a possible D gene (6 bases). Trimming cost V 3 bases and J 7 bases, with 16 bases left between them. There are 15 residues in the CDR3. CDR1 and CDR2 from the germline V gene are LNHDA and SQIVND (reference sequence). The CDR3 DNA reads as TGTGCCAGTAGTATGGCAACAGGGAGGGGGCAGCCCCAGCATTTT. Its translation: CASSMATGRGQPQHF.

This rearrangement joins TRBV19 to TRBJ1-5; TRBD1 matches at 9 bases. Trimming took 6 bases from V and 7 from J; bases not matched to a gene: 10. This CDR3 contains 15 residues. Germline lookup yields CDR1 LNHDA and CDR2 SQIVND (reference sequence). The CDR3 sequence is CASSDTGQGSQPQHF. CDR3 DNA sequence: TGTGCCAGTAGCGACACCGGACAGGGGAGCCAGCCCCAGCATTTT.

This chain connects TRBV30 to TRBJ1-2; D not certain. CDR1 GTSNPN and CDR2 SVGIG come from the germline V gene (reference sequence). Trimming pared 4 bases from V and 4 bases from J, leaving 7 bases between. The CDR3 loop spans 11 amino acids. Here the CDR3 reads CAWNRIYGYTF. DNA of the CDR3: TGTGCCTGGAATCGAATCTATGGCTACACCTTC. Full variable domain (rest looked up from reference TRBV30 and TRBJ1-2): SQTIHQWPATLVQPVGSPLSLECTVEGTSNPNLYWYRQAAGRGLQLLFYSVGIGQISSEVPQNLSASRPQDRQFILSSKKLLLSDSGFYLCAWNRIYGYTFGSGTRLTVV.

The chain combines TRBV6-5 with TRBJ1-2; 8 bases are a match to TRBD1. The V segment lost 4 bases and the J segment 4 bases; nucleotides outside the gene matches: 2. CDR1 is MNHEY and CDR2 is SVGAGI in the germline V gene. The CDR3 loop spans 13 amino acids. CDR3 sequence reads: CASSSDRAYGYTF. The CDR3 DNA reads TGTGCCAGCAGTTCGGACAGGGCCTATGGCTACACCTTC.

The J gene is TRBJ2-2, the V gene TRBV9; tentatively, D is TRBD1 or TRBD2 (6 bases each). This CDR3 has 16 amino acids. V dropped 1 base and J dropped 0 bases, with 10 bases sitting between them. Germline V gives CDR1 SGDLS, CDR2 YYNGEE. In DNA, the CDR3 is TGTGCCAGCAGCGTAAGGGGGGACGCGAACACCGGGGAGCTGTTTTTT. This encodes CASSVRGDANTGELFF. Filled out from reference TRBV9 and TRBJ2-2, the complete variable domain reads DSGVTQTPKHLITATGQRVTLRCSPRSGDLSVYWYQQSLDQGLQFLIQYYNGEERAKGNILERFSAQQFPDLHSELNLSSLELGDSALYFCASSVRGDANTGELFFGEGSRLTVL.

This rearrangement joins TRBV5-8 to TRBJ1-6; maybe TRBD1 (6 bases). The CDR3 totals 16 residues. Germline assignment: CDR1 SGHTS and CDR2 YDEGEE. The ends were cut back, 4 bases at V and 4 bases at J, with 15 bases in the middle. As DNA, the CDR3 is TGTGCCAGCAGCCCAGAATGGACAGAGTATAATTCACCCCTCCACTTT. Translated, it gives CASSPEWTEYNSPLHF.

CDR3: CASSQDPTGWDTEAFF. DNA for the CDR3: TGTGCCAGCAGCCAAGATCCGACAGGGTGGGACACTGAAGCTTTCTTT. The chain links TRBV14 to TRBJ1-1; TRBD1 agrees at 7 bases. CDR1 SGHDN and CDR2 FVKESK come from the germline V gene. J was trimmed by 3 bases and V by 0 bases; bases with no gene match: 7. The CDR3 is made up of 16 amino acids.